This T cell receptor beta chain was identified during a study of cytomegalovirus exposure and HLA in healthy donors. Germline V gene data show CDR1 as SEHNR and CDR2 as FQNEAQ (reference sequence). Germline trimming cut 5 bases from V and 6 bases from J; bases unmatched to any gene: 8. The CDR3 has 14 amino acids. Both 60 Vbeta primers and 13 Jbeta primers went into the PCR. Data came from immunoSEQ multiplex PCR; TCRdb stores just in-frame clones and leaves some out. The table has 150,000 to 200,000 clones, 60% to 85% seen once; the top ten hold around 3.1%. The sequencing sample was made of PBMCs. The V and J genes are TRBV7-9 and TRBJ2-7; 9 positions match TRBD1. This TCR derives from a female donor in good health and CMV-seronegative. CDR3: CASSLRDRVLEQYF. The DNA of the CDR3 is TGTGCCAGCAGCCTCCGGGACAGGGTACTCGAGCAGTACTTC.